The clone carrying this T cell receptor (beta chain) appeared many times. The V and J ends lost 2 bases and 5 bases, in that order; junction bases with no gene match: 2. This CDR3 has 13 residues. These data are taken from a study of T-cell reconstitution after alpha-beta-depleted transplantation in children. Using unique molecular identifiers, the investigators prepared the TCRbeta library. TCRdb reprocessed the PCR reads via MiXCR and lists one record per CDR3 protein. The sample includes just over 350,000 distinct CDR3 sequences, 13% of them seen just once. The sequencing used PBMCs, collected from the stem cell graft. The J gene is TRBJ2-5, the V gene TRBV12-3 or TRBV12-4, with 7 bases that match TRBD1. This clonotype originated in a human donor who donated a stem cell graft to a child with Fanconi anemia. CDR3 amino acids: CASSLIQGETQYF. The CDR3 DNA follows: TGTGCCAGCAGTTTAATACAGGGGGAGACCCAGTACTTC.